These 13 T cell receptor beta chains came from one sample sequenced in a study of CD8+CD57+ T cells in acquired aplastic anemia. Using genomic DNA as the template, TCR beta VDJ and CDR3 profiling was carried out. TCRdb re-called the reads through MiXCR, storing one row per CDR3 protein. The sample has around 200,000 distinct CDR3 sequences; around 59% are singletons. Sequences were obtained from sorted CD4+, CD8+, or CD8+CD57+ T cells (not recorded which) from PBMCs. The receptors here all came from a human donor in good health, serving as a control.

In this sample, this clonotype turned up many times. The CDR3 spells CASSIRDLNQPQHF. The CDR3 coding sequence is TGTGCCAGTAGTATCCGGGACCTCAATCAGCCCCAGCATTTT. V and J are TRBV19 and TRBJ1-5; D may be TRBD1 (5 bases). Per germline, CDR1 LNHDA and CDR2 SQIVND (reference sequence). The V end lost 3 bases, the J end lost 3 bases, and 9 bases lay between the germline ends. This CDR3 spans 14 amino acids. Variable domain in full (rest from reference TRBV19 and TRBJ1-5): DGGITQSPKYLFRKEGQNVTLSCEQNLNHDAMYWYRQDPGQGLRLIYYSQIVNDFQKGDIAEGYSVSREKKESFPLTVTSAQKNPTAFYLCASSIRDLNQPQHFGDGTRLSIL.

The chain has TRBV11-2 and TRBJ2-5, with 10 bases lining up with TRBD1. Germline V lookup: CDR1 SGHAT, CDR2 FQNNGV. The CDR3 consists of 16 residues. Unmatched junction bases numbered 6, after V lost 1 base and J lost 4 bases. CDR3 region: CASSLAGTGVGETQYF. Written as DNA, the CDR3 is TGTGCCAGCAGCTTAGCCGGGACAGGGGTTGGAGAGACCCAGTACTTC. Together with reference TRBV11-2 and TRBJ2-5, the CDR3 gives the full variable domain: EAGVAQSPRYKIIEKRQSVAFWCNPISGHATLYWYQQILGQGPKLLIQFQNNGVVDDSQLPKDRFSAERLKGVDSTLKIQPAKLEDSAVYLCASSLAGTGVGETQYFGPGTRLLVL.

With respect to this clonotype: No DNA is shown, since the ends of the CDR3 on it are uncertain; the CDR3 is the one TCRdb lists. This chain links TRBV29-1 with TRBJ2-7; the DNA was not compared with TRBD1, the D call given in the table. The CDR3 adds up to 24 amino acids, both ends counted. Germline lookup yields CDR1 SQVTM and CDR2 ANQGSEA. This CDR3 is CSVEHMAGSNQPQHFGDGAGEQYF.

CDR3 coding DNA: TGCGCCAGCAGTGACCCGGGGGACTATGGCTACACCTTC. It is translated as CASSDPGDYGYTF. V and J are TRBV10-1 and TRBJ1-2, with TRBD1 as a possible D gene (5 bases). The germline V gene encodes CDR1 WNHNN and CDR2 SYGVQD (reference sequence). The V and J ends lost 3 bases and 3 bases respectively, with 8 bases between them. The CDR3 is 13 amino acids.

There are many counts of this clonotype. The gene calls are TRBV20-1 and TRBJ1-5, with a weak D call TRBD1 (5 bases). Germline loops: CDR1 DFQATT, CDR2 SNEGSKA (reference sequence). This CDR3 region has 13 residues. The germline V and J ends were trimmed by 7 bases and 5 bases, with 15 bases remaining between them. CDR3 sequence reads: CSVRGASYQPQHF. DNA of the CDR3: TGCAGTGTGAGGGGCGCTTCCTATCAGCCCCAGCATTTT.

With regard to this clonotype: A much larger clone differs by one base, so this may be a read error. The chain couples TRBV10-3 to TRBJ2-3; the match to TRBD1 covers 9 bases. CDR3 size: 15 residues. The germline gives CDR1 ENHRY, CDR2 SYGVKD. CDR3 residues: CASSYRGLGPDTQYF. The CDR3 nucleotides read TGTGCCAGCAGTTACAGGGGGCTGGGCCCAGATACGCAGTATTTT.

This clonotype was detected a few times. The J gene is TRBJ2-7, the V gene TRBV9; D perhaps matches TRBD2 (6 bases). Per the germline V gene, CDR1 is SGDLS and CDR2 is YYNGEE. Trimming cost V 0 bases and J 9 bases, with 13 bases left between them. The CDR3 spans 13 residues. As DNA, the CDR3 is TGTGCCAGCAGCGTAGGAACCGGGACTCCGCAGTACTTC. The encoded protein is CASSVGTGTPQYF.

V usage is TRBV7-9 and J usage is TRBJ1-1, with TRBD1 identical over 7 bases. Germline lookup yields CDR1 SEHNR and CDR2 FQNEAQ (reference sequence). This CDR3 is built from 15 residues. V was clipped by 5 bases and J by 0 bases; unmatched bases: 6. Written as DNA, the CDR3 is TGTGCCAGCAGCGTACCACAGGGGATGAACACTGAAGCTTTCTTT. Its translation: CASSVPQGMNTEAFF.

The J gene is TRBJ1-1, the V gene TRBV15, with TRBD1 matching 7 bases. This CDR3 spans 15 amino acids. The junction had 5 bases not matched to a gene; V was cut back by 0 bases and J by 4 bases. Germline V gene lookup returns CDR1 LNHNV and CDR2 YYDKDF (reference sequence). CDR3 in amino acids: CATSRDRDRPTEAFF. Here the CDR3 DNA reads TGTGCCACCAGCAGAGATAGGGACAGACCCACTGAAGCTTTCTTT.

The rearrangement uses TRBV6-1 and TRBJ1-1; TRBD1 aligns across 9 bases. CDR1 is MNHNS, CDR2 SASEGT, per germline. The CDR3 runs 21 residues. Losses at the gene ends were 5 bases for V and 5 bases for J; bases not matched to a gene: 27. The CDR3 nucleotides read TGTGCCAGCAGTCCCCCGGCCGGACAGGGGAGTTTTTTCGTGTATAGTACTGAAGCTTTCTTT. The encoded protein is CASSPPAGQGSFFVYSTEAFF.

In regard to this clonotype: No DNA is shown, since the ends of the CDR3 on it are uncertain; the CDR3 is the one TCRdb lists. The chain combines TRBV7-2 with TRBJ2-1; whether TRBD2, the table's D call, matches the DNA was not checked. Germline-derived CDR1 and CDR2 are SGHTA and FQGNSA. The CDR3 spans 12 amino acids, including both terminal residues. The CDR3 sequence is CASSLVGRGALF.

This sequence joins TRBV7-9 and TRBJ2-5; D possibly matches TRBD1 or TRBD2 (5 bases each). Germline values: CDR1 SEHNR, CDR2 FQNEAQ (reference sequence). This CDR3 region has 15 residues. With 1 base removed from V and 2 bases from J, the gap between germline ends came to 11 bases. In DNA form, the CDR3 reads TGTGCCAGCAGCTTAGTTACGGGGCCACAAGAGACCCAGTACTTC. Encoded protein: CASSLVTGPQETQYF. Drawing the rest from reference TRBV7-9 and TRBJ2-5, the complete variable domain is DTGVSQNPRHKITKRGQNVTFRCDPISEHNRLYWYRQTLGQGPEFLTYFQNEAQLEKSRLLSDRFSAERPKGSFSTLEIQRTEQGDSAMYLCASSLVTGPQETQYFGPGTRLLVL.

The chain joins TRBV5-5 to TRBJ2-3; D might be TRBD2 (7 bases). The V end lost 2 bases, the J end lost 6 bases, and 13 bases lay between the germline ends. Per germline, CDR1 SGHKS and CDR2 YYEKEE (reference sequence). CDR3 length: 14 residues. The CDR3 spells CASSLGGGPDTQYF. DNA for the CDR3: TGTGCCAGCAGCTTAGGGGGAGGGCCTGATACGCAGTATTTT. The full variable domain, rest sourced from reference TRBV5-5 and TRBJ2-3, is DAGVTQSPTHLIKTRGQQVTLRCSPISGHKSVSWYQQVLGQGPQFIFQYYEKEERGRGNFPDRFSARQFPNYSSELNVNALLLGDSALYLCASSLGGGPDTQYFGPGTRLTVL.